This TCR beta chain was identified in a study of blood T cells in healthy people across ages. Study conclusions and caveats: Since the PBMCs were unsorted, naive and antigen-experienced cells could not be conclusively compared.

With a J-beta primer mix and a sample-barcoded 5' primer, a second PCR ran about 7 to 12 cycles. TCRdb passed the 5' RACE reads through MiXCR, listing each CDR3 protein once. Of approximately 780,000 distinct CDR3 sequences in the sample, more than 25% were seen once. CDR1 and CDR2 from the germline V gene are SNHLY and FYNNEI. The CDR3 has 13 amino acids. As concerns this clonotype: Its target is not known.

The data also belong to a second study, concerning T cells of mothers and their children. That paper adds: A few healthy Caucasian mothers, along with their six children, were the donors.

The source is a boy younger than 18 in good health. The chain couples TRBV2 to TRBJ2-7; D is uncertain. The J call may be wrong; the DNA end is better matched by TRBJ2-5. The material sequenced was blood. In nucleotides, the CDR3 is TGTGCCAGCAGTGGTATTTTGGAAGAGACCCAGTACTTC. It codes for CASSGILEETQYF.